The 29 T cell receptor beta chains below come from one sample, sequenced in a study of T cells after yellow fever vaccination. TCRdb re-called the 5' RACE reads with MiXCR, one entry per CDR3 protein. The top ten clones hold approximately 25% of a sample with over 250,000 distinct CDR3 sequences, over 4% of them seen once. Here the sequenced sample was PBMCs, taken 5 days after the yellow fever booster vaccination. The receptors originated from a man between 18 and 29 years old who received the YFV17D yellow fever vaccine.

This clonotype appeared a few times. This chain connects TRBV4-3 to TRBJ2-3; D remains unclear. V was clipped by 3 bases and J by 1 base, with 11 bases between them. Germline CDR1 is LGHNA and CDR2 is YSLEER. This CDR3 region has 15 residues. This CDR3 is CASSQEPLGTDTQYF. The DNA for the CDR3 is TGCGCCAGCAGCCAGGAACCCCTGGGCACAGATACGCAGTATTTT.

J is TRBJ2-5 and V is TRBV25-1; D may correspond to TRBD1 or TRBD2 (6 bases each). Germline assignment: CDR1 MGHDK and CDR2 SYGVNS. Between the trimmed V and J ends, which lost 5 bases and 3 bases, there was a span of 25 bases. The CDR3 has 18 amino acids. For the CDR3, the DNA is TGTGCCAGCAGTCCCACTTTGATCGGGGGCTTCTGGAAAGAGACCCAGTACTTC. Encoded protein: CASSPTLIGGFWKETQYF.

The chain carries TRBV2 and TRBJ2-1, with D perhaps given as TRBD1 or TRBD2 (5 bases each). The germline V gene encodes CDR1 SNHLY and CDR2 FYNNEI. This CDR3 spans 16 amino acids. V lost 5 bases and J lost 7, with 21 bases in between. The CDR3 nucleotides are TGTGCCAGCAGTCCAGACCGGGACCCGAGGTATAATGAGCAGTTCTTC. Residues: CASSPDRDPRYNEQFF.

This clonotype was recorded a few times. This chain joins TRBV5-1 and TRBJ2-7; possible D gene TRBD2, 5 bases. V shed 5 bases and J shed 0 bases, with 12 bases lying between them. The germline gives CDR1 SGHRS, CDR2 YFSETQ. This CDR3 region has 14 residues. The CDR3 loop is CASRPLSGSYEQYF. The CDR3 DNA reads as TGCGCCAGCAGGCCCTTGAGCGGCTCCTACGAGCAGTACTTC.

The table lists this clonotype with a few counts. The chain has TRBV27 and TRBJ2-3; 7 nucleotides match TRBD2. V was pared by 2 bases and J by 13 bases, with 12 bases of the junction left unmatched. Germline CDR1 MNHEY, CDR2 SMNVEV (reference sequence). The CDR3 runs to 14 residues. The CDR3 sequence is CASSLSGLGGRKYF. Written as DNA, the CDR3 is TGTGCCAGCAGTTTAAGCGGGCTGGGAGGGCGTAAGTATTTT.

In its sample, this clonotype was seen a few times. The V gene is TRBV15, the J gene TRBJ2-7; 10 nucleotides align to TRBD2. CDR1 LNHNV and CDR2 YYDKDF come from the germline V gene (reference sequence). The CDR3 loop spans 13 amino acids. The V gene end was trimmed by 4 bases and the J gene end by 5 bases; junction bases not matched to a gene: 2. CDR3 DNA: TGTGCCACCAGCACGGGACTAGCGAACGAGCAGTACTTC. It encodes CATSTGLANEQYF.

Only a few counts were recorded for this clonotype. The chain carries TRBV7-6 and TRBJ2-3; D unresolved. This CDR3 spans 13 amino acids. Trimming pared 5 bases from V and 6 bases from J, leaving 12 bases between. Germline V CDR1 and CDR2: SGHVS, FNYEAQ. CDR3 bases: TGTGCCAGCAGCCGCCGCCAAGATGATACGCAGTATTTT. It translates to CASSRRQDDTQYF.

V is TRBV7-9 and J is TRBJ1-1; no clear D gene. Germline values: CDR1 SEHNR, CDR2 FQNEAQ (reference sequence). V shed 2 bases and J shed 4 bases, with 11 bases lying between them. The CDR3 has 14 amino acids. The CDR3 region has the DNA TGTGCCAGCAGCTTATCCCTTTCTCGCACTGAAGCTTTCTTT. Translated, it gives CASSLSLSRTEAFF. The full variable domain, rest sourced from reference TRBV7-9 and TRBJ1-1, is DTGVSQNPRHKITKRGQNVTFRCDPISEHNRLYWYRQTLGQGPEFLTYFQNEAQLEKSRLLSDRFSAERPKGSFSTLEIQRTEQGDSAMYLCASSLSLSRTEAFFGQGTRLTVV.

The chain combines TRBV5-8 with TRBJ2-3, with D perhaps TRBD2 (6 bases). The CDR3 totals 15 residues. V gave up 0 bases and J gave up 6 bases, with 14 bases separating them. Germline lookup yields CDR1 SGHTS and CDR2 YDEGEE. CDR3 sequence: CASSLDFGGRDTQYF. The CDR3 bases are TGTGCCAGCAGCTTGGACTTCGGGGGACGGGATACGCAGTATTTT. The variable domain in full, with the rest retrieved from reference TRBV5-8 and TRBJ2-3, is EAGVTQSPTHLIKTRGQQATLRCSPISGHTSVYWYQQALGLGLQFLLWYDEGEERNRGNFPPRFSGRQFPNYSSELNVNALELEDSALYLCASSLDFGGRDTQYFGPGTRLTVL.

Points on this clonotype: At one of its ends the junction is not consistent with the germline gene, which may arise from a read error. CDR3 sequence (DNA): TGCAGTGTTAAAGGGGGGAGGTTT. Amino acid sequence: CSVKGGRF. The chain combines TRBV20-1 with TRBJ1-4, with a weak D call TRBD1 (6 bases). Germline V CDR1 and CDR2: DFQATT, SNEGSKA (reference sequence). There are 8 residues in the CDR3.

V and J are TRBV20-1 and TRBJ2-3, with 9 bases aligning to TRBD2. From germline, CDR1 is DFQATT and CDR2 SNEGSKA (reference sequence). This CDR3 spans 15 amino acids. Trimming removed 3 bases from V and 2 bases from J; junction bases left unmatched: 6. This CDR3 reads CSASPRLAATDTQYF. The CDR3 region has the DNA TGCAGTGCTAGCCCTCGACTAGCGGCCACAGATACGCAGTATTTT.

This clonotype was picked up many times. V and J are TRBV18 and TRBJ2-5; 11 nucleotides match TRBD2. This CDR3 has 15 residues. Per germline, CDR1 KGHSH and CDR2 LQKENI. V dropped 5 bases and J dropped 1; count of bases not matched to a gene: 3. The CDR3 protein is CASSSLAGGQETQYF. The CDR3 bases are TGTGCCAGCTCATCCCTAGCGGGGGGCCAAGAGACCCAGTACTTC.

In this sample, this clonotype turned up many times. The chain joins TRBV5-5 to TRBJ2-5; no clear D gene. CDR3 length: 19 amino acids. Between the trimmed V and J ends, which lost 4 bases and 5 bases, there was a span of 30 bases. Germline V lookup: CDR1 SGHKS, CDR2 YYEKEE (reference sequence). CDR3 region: CASSPRRYSPVTISETQYF. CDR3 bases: TGTGCCAGCAGCCCACGGAGATACTCCCCGGTCACAATTAGTGAGACCCAGTACTTC.

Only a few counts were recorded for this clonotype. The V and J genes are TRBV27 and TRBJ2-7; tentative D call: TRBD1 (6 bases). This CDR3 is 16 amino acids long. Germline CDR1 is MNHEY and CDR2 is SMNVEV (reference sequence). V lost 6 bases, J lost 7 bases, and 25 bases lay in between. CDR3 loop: CASRTGTFDSIREQYF. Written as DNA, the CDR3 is TGTGCCAGCAGAACCGGGACATTCGACTCCATACGGGAGCAGTACTTC.

The CDR3 DNA is TGTGCCAGCAGCCGCTCCGAGGTCAATCAGCCCCAGCATTTT. Its translation: CASSRSEVNQPQHF. The chain couples TRBV5-5 to TRBJ1-5; D is unresolved. This CDR3 spans 14 amino acids. Germline V gene data show CDR1 as SGHKS and CDR2 as YYEKEE (reference sequence). V was cut by 4 bases and J by 3 bases, with 11 bases left in between.

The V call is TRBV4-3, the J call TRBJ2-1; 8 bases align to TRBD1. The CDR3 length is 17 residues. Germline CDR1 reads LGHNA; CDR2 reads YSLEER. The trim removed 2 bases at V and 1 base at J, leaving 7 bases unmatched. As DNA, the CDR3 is TGCGCCAGCAGCCAAATGCAGGGGGCCCCGTCCTACAATGAGCAGTTCTTC. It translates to CASSQMQGAPSYNEQFF.

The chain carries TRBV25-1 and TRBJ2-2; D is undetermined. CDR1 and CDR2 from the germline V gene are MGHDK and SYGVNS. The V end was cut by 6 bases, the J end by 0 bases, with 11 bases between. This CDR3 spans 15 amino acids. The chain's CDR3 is CASRKGTTNTGELFF. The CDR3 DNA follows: TGTGCCAGCAGGAAGGGCACCACGAACACCGGGGAGCTGTTTTTT. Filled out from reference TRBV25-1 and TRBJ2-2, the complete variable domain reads EADIYQTPRYLVIGTGKKITLECSQTMGHDKMYWYQQDPGMELHLIHYSYGVNSTEKGDLSSESTVSRIRTEHFPLTLESARPSHTSQYLCASRKGTTNTGELFFGEGSRLTVL.

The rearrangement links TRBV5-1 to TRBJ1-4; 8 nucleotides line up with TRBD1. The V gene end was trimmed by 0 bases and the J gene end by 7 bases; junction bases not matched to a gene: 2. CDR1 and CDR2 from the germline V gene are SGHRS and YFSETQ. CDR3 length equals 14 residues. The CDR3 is CASSLGQGAEKLFF. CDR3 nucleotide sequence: TGCGCCAGCAGCTTGGGGCAGGGGGCTGAAAAACTGTTTTTT.

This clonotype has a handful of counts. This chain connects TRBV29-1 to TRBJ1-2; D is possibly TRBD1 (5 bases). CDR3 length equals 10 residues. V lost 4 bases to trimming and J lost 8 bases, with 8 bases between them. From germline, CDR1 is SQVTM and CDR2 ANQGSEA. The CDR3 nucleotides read TGCAGCGTTGTGGGGCAGGGCTACACCTTC. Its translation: CSVVGQGYTF.

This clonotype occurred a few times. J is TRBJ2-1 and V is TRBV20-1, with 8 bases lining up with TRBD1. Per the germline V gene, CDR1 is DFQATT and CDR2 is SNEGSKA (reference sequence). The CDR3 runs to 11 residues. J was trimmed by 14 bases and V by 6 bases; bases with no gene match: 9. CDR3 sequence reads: CSATGTGGKFF. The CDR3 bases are TGCAGTGCCACAGGCACAGGGGGGAAGTTCTTC.

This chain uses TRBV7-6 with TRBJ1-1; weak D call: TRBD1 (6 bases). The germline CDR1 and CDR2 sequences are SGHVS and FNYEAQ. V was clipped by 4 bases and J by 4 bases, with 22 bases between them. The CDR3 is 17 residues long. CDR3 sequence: CASSSLRDTGSTTEAFF. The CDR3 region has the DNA TGTGCCAGCAGCTCGCTCCGGGATACAGGGTCCACCACTGAAGCTTTCTTT.

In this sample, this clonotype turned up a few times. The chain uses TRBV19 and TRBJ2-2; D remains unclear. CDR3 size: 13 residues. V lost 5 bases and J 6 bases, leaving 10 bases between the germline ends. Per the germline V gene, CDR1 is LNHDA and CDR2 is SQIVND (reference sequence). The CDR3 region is CASSFQSSGELFF. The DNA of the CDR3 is TGTGCCAGTAGTTTCCAGTCCTCCGGGGAGCTGTTTTTT.

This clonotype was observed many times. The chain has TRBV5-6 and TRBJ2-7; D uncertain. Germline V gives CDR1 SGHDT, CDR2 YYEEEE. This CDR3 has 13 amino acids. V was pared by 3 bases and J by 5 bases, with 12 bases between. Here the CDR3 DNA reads TGTGCCAGCAGCTACCCCGGGCTGAACGAGCAGTACTTC. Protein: CASSYPGLNEQYF.

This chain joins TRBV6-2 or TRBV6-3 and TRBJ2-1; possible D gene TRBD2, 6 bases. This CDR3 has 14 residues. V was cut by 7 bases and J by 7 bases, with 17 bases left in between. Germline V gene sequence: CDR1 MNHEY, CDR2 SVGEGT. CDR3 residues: CASTFHAGGNEQFF. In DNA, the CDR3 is TGTGCCAGCACCTTCCACGCAGGAGGGAATGAGCAGTTCTTC.

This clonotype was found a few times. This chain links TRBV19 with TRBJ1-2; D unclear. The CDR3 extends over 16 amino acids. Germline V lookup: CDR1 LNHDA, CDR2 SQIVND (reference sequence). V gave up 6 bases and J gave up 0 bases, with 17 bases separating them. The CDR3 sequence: CASRPVGKTANYGYTF. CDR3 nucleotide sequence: TGTGCCAGTAGGCCTGTTGGCAAAACCGCTAACTATGGCTACACCTTC.

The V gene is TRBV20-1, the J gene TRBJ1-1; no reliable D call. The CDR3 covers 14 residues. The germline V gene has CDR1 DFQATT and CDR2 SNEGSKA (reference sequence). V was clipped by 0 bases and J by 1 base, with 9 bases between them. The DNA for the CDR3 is TGCAGTGCTAGAGATTCCAAGGGGAACACTGAAGCTTTCTTT. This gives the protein CSARDSKGNTEAFF.

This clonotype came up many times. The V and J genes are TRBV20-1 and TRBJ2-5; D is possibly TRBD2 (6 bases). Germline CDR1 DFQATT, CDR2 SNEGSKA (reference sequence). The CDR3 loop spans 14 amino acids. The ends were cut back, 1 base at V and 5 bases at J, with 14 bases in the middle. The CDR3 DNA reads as TGCAGTGCTAGAGTGGAGGGCTGGGGTGAGACCCAGTACTTC. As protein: CSARVEGWGETQYF.

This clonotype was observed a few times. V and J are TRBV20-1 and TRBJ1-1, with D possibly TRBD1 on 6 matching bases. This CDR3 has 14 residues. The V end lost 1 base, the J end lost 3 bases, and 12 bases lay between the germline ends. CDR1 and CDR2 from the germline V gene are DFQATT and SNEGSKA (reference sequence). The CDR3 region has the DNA TGCAGTGCTAGAGCGGCAGGGGTAGACACTGAAGCTTTCTTT. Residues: CSARAAGVDTEAFF.

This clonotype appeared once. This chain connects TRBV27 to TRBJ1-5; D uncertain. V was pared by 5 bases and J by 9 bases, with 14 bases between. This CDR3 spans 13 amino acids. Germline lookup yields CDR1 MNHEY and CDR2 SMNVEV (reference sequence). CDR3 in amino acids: CASSSGNGGPQHF. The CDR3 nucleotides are TGTGCCAGCAGTAGTGGGAACGGAGGGCCCCAGCATTTT.